The 11 T cell receptor beta chains below were found in one sample sequenced in a study of T cell clonality in common variable immunodeficiency. Some clones are missing from TCRdb's copy, which holds only in-frame ones; the method was immunoSEQ multiplex PCR. This sample comprises under 50,000 clones, none seen once only. The sample consisted of peripheral blood mononuclear cells. The receptors derive from a person aged 18-70 years in good health.

Worth noting for this clone: One junction end does not reproduce the germline sequence, and a read error may be involved. The read terminates 3 residues before the CDR3 end, so the remaining end is supplied by the germline J gene. The genes are TRBV7-6 and TRBJ1-1; unclear D gene. There are 13 residues in the CDR3. Germline V CDR1 and CDR2: SGHVS, FNYEAQ. The CDR3 is CASSAQENSEAFF. CDR3 bases read: TGTGCCAGCAGCGCCCAGGAGAACAGTGAA.

This clone has at least ten counts. The CDR3 end is not reached by the read, which stops 3 residues before it; the germline J gene fills it in. V usage is TRBV18 and J usage is TRBJ2-1; 10 bases are shared with TRBD2. Germline V gene sequence: CDR1 KGHSH, CDR2 LQKENI. V lost 5 bases and J lost 3; bases outside the gene matches: 10. The length of the CDR3 is 17 residues. CDR3 DNA (partial): TGTGCCAGCTCAAGTCCTAGCGGGAGTCCGGGCTACAATGAG. Amino acids: CASSSPSGSPGYNE. Given in full, the CDR3 is CASSSPSGSPGYNEQFF.

This clone was counted ten times or more. The read finishes 3 residues shy of the CDR3 end, and the germline J gene is used to complete it. The chain joins TRBV4-2 to TRBJ1-2, with D maybe TRBD1 (5 bases). Germline V gives CDR1 LGHNA, CDR2 YNFKEQ. This CDR3 is 15 amino acids long. V shed 0 bases and J shed 2 bases, with 10 bases lying between them. The CDR3 sequence is CASSQDPSGNYGYTF. CDR3 DNA, as far as it was read: TGTGCCAGCAGCCAAGACCCCTCAGGGAACTATGGC.

This clone was recorded many times. The read is 3 residues too short to cover the CDR3 end, so that end is filled in from the germline J gene. V gene TRBV6-2 or TRBV6-3 combines with J gene TRBJ1-1; D unresolved. Trimming cost V 8 bases and J 6 bases, with 16 bases left between them. The germline V gene has CDR1 MNHEY and CDR2 SVGEGT. The CDR3 contains 13 residues. The DNA read from the CDR3 is TGTGCCAGCGGGCGACCCGGTGGGTCTGAA. This sequence encodes CASGRPGGSE. The full-length CDR3 reads as CASGRPGGSEAFF.

This clone was detected ten times or more. From the germline J gene comes the end of the CDR3, since the read stops 3 residues before it. The sample holds other DNA sequences that translate to the same CDR3. The V call is TRBV19, the J call TRBJ1-3, with D maybe TRBD1 (5 bases). V lost 4 bases to trimming and J lost 0 bases, with 10 bases between them. From germline, CDR1 is LNHDA and CDR2 SQIVND (reference sequence). This CDR3 has 15 residues. Incomplete CDR3 DNA: TGTGCCAGTAGTACAGGGAGTCTCTCTGGAAACACC. This sequence encodes CASSTGSLSGNT. The full CDR3 protein reads CASSTGSLSGNTIYF.

This clone was observed at least ten times. The sequenced fragment ends 3 residues before the CDR3 boundary, so the rest is inferred from the germline J gene. The chain combines TRBV5-4 with TRBJ1-2, with D possibly TRBD1 on 6 matching bases. This CDR3 is 14 amino acids long. V lost 4 bases and J lost 2, with 12 bases in between. The germline V gene encodes CDR1 SGHNT and CDR2 YYREEE (reference sequence). The chain's CDR3 is CASSEPTGNYGYTF. Partial CDR3 DNA: TGTGCCAGCAGCGAACCGACAGGCAACTATGGC.

This clone was counted at least ten times. From the germline J gene comes the end of the CDR3, since the read stops 3 residues before it. The V gene is TRBV29-1, the J gene TRBJ1-2; 9 nucleotides line up with TRBD1. The J segment lost 4 bases and the V segment lost 5 bases, leaving 26 bases of the junction unmatched. In germline, CDR1 is SQVTM, CDR2 ANQGSEA. The CDR3 spans 20 residues. The CDR3 loop is CSVISPGTSGTGKAVYGYTF. Incomplete CDR3 DNA: TGCAGCGTTATATCCCCCGGCACTTCCGGGACAGGGAAGGCCGTCTATGGC.

This clone was counted many times. Compared with germline, one end of the junction differs, possibly owing to a read error. The read finishes 3 residues shy of the CDR3 end, and the germline J gene is used to complete it. The chain links TRBV4-2 to TRBJ2-1, with D possibly TRBD2 on 6 matching bases. This CDR3 spans 16 amino acids. Per the germline V gene, CDR1 is LGHNA and CDR2 is YNFKEQ. The CDR3 loop reads CASSQEFGGSYNEQFF. Incomplete CDR3 DNA: TGCGCCAGCAGCCAAGAGTTCGGGGGCTCCTACAATGAG.

Many counts were recorded for this clone. The CDR3 goes on 3 residues after the read ends, and that part is filled in from the germline J gene. The chain joins TRBV5-6 to TRBJ2-3; tentatively, D is TRBD1 (6 bases). Deletions cut 2 bases from V and 6 bases from J, with 16 bases between. Per the germline V gene, CDR1 is SGHDT and CDR2 is YYEEEE. The CDR3 is 15 residues long. CDR3 bases read: TGTGCCAGCAGCTTCGTAGGTCAGGGGCGGGATACG. This gives the protein CASSFVGQGRDT. From start to end, the CDR3 is CASSFVGQGRDTQYF.

This clone was picked up many times. Read data end 3 residues before the CDR3 end; the end is taken from the germline J gene. The gene calls are TRBV20-1 and TRBJ1-2; 9 bases line up with TRBD1. The length of the CDR3 is 13 residues. Germline CDR1 DFQATT, CDR2 SNEGSKA (reference sequence). CDR3 sequence reads: CSTRPGQGGGYTF. Incomplete CDR3 DNA: TGCAGCACTAGACCGGGACAGGGAGGAGGC.

This clone was counted many times. Read data end 3 residues before the CDR3 end; the end is taken from the germline J gene. The chain employs TRBV5-1 and TRBJ1-5; D perhaps matches TRBD1 (6 bases). Germline V lookup: CDR1 SGHRS, CDR2 YFSETQ. Trimming removed 3 bases at V and 5 bases at J, with 9 bases between. This CDR3 is built from 13 residues. The CDR3 reads CASSYSGDQPQHF. The sequenced part of the CDR3 DNA is TGCGCCAGCAGCTATTCAGGGGATCAGCCC.